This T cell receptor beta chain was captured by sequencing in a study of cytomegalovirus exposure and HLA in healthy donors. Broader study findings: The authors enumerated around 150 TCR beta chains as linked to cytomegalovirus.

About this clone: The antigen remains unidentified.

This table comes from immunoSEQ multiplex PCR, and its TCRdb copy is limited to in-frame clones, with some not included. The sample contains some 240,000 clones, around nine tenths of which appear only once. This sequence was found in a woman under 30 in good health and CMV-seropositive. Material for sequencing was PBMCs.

The CDR3 bases are TGTGCCAGCAGTTACGCCGGGACAGGGCGAACAGATACGCAGTATTTT. This gives the protein CASSYAGTGRTDTQYF. J is TRBJ2-3 and V is TRBV6-5; TRBD1 matches 9 bases. Germline assignment: CDR1 MNHEY and CDR2 SVGAGI. V trimming: 2 bases; J trimming: 3 bases; junction bases outside the gene matches: 6. CDR3 length: 16 residues.